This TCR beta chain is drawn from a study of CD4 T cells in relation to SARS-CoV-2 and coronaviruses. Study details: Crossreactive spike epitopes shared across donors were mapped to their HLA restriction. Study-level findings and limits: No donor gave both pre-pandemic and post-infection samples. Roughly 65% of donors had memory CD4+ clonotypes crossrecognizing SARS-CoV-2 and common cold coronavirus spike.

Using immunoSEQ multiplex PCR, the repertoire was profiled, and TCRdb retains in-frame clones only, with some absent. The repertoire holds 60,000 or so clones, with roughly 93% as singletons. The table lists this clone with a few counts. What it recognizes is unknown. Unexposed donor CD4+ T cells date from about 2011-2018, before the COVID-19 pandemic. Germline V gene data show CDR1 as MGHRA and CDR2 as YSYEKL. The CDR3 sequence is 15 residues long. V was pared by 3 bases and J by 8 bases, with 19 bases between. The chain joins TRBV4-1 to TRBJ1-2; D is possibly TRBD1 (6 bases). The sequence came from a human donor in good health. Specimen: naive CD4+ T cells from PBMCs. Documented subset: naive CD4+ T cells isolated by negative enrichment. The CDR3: CASSHDGQPPEGYTF. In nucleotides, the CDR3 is TGCGCCAGCAGCCATGATGGACAGCCACCGGAAGGCTACACCTTC.